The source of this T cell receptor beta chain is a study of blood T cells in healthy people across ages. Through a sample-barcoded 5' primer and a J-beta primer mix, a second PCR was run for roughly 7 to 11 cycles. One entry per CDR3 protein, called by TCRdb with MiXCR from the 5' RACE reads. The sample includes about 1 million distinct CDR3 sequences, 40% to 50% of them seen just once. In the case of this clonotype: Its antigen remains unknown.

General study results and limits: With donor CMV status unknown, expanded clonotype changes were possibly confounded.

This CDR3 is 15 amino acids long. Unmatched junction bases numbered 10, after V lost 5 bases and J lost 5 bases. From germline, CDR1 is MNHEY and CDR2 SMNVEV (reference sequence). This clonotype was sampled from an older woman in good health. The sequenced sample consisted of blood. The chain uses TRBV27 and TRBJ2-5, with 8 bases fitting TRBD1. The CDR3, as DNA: TGTGCCAGCAGTCCCCGGACAGGGCGGTGGGAGACCCAGTACTTC. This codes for CASSPRTGRWETQYF.